What follows describes a single T cell receptor beta chain. The antigen is unknown. A NOSPECS grade of at least 4, a Clinical Activity Score of at least 3 and duration under 3 months were recorded in ophthalmopathy patients. The source of the PBMCs was approximately 9.5 ml of fresh peripheral blood. These data are taken from a study of T cells in Graves' hyperthyroidism and ophthalmopathy. Study conclusions and caveats: Blood samples included most of the expanded thyroid clonotypes exceeding 0.001. The model anticipated ophthalmopathy a median around six months pre-onset.

The germline gives CDR1 LNHDA, CDR2 SQIVND (reference sequence). The CDR3 runs to 11 residues. V shed 10 bases and J shed 5 bases, with 9 bases lying between them. From RNA transcripts, TCR beta CDR3 regions were amplified. Initially, a first-round RT-PCR of the TCR CDR3 employed the HTBI primer set. TCRdb analysed the multiplex PCR reads with MiXCR anew, one entry per CDR3 protein. The sample yields about 600,000 distinct CDR3 sequences, about 14% seen once. The chain joins TRBV19 to TRBJ1-3; no firm D call. The sequence was collected from a woman between 18 and 30 years old with Graves' ophthalmopathy. Sequences were obtained from blood. This chain's CDR3 is CANRARNTIYF. The CDR3 DNA follows: TGTGCCAATAGAGCCAGAAACACCATATATTTT.